This T cell receptor beta chain derives from a study of T cell changes during pregnancy in multiple sclerosis. This clone was counted once. Clones were read by immunoSEQ multiplex PCR, and TCRdb kept only the in-frame ones, dropping some. This table holds tens of thousands of clones, 88% found once. The sample in question was CD4+ T cells from peripheral blood mononuclear cells, obtained in the first trimester of pregnancy. This TCR was recovered from a female donor in good health, enrolled as a control in a pregnancy study.

CDR3 nucleotides: TGTGCCAGCACCCCAGCGCTTTCTGGAAACACCATATATTTT. This encodes CASTPALSGNTIYF. The chain has TRBV28 and TRBJ1-3; D is undetermined. This CDR3 has 14 residues. From germline, CDR1 is MDHEN and CDR2 SYDVKM. Deletions cut 7 bases from V and 1 base from J, with 11 bases between.